This is a list of T cell receptor beta chains from one sample in a study of Ad26.COV2.S vaccination and SARS-CoV-2 variants. Sequenced by immunoSEQ multiplex PCR; TCRdb stores in-frame clones only, minus some. Seen here are roughly 380,000 clones, roughly 94% observed once, and the top ten hold 3.9%. Sequencing used peripheral blood, obtained after recovery from COVID-19. The receptors were gathered from a human donor who had recovered from COVID-19. Both conserved end residues are part of each CDR3. Each record gives: clone size, J gene, D gene, V gene, CDR3 protein, CDR3 DNA. A D gene is named only where the DNA matches it firmly. Rows may omit the clone size; those that give it use once, few, many or a size class.

>NA|TRBJ1-6|NA|TRBV7-2
CASSRVNSPLHF
TGTGCCAGCAGCCGGGTTAATTCACCCCTCCACTTT
>NA|TRBJ2-3|TRBD2|TRBV9
CASSVRLAGATDTQYF
TGTGCCAGCAGCGTCCGACTAGCGGGGGCCACAGATACGCAGTATTTT
>NA|TRBJ2-3|TRBD1|TRBV13
CASSLRQGTFGADTQYF
TGTGCCAGCAGCCTACGACAGGGGACCTTCGGGGCAGATACGCAGTATTTT
>few|TRBJ1-2|NA|TRBV12-3/TRBV12-4
CASSSTGYYGYTF
TGTGCCAGCAGTTCGACAGGTTACTATGGCTACACCTTC
>NA|TRBJ2-7|NA|TRBV19
CASRGGLYEQYF
TGTGCCAGTCGAGGGGGGCTCTACGAGCAGTACTTC
>NA|TRBJ1-1|NA|TRBV5-6
CASSLVRANMNTEAFF
TGTGCCAGCAGCTTGGTTAGGGCAAACATGAACACTGAAGCTTTCTTT
>NA|TRBJ1-4|TRBD1|TRBV9
CASSVWGQGNEKLFF
TGTGCCAGCAGCGTGTGGGGACAGGGTAACGAAAAACTGTTTTTT
>NA|TRBJ1-1|NA|TRBV25-1
CASSELTVNTEAFF
TGTGCCAGCAGTGAACTAACGGTGAACACTGAAGCTTTCTTT
>NA|TRBJ1-5|NA|TRBV20-1
CSASLGAQHF
TGCAGTGCAAGTCTTGGGGCCCAGCATTTT
>NA|TRBJ1-5|NA|TRBV19
CASSILLGGTSNQPQHF
TGTGCCAGTAGTATACTGCTCGGGGGCACTAGCAATCAGCCCCAGCATTTT
>NA|TRBJ2-2|TRBD2|TRBV5-1
CASSLRLAGGNTGELFF
TGCGCCAGCAGCCTCAGACTAGCGGGGGGTAACACCGGGGAGCTGTTTTTT
>NA|TRBJ2-7|NA|TRBV18
CASSQEATSTKQYF
TGTGCCAGCTCACAGGAAGCCACCTCTACGAAGCAGTACTTC
>NA|TRBJ2-5|NA|TRBV7-9
CASSFLQEGQETQYF
TGTGCCAGCAGCTTTTTGCAGGAGGGCCAAGAGACCCAGTACTTC
>NA|TRBJ2-7|NA|TRBV9
CASSVSWGTSYEQYF
TGTGCCAGCAGCGTATCGTGGGGTACATCCTACGAGCAGTACTTC
>NA|TRBJ1-2|NA|TRBV5-6
CASSAAGKIRLNYGYTF
TGTGCCAGCAGCGCAGCGGGAAAAATCAGATTAAACTATGGCTACACCTTC
>NA|TRBJ1-2|TRBD1|TRBV9
CASSVAGLTGGYGYTF
TGTGCCAGCAGCGTAGCTGGCCTAACAGGGGGCTATGGCTACACCTTC
>NA|TRBJ2-1|TRBD1|TRBV6-5
CASIQQGTYNEQFF
TGTGCCAGCATTCAACAGGGGACCTACAATGAGCAGTTCTTC
>NA|TRBJ1-1|NA|TRBV4-1
CASSISTGLGTEAFF
TGCGCCAGCAGCATAAGTACAGGTCTCGGCACTGAAGCTTTCTTT
>NA|TRBJ1-6|NA|TRBV5-1
CASSLASGSNSPLHF
TGCGCCAGCAGCTTGGCATCGGGGTCTAATTCACCCCTCCACTTT
>NA|TRBJ2-7|NA|TRBV14
CASSHAPGAKGYEQYF
TGTGCCAGCAGCCATGCCCCCGGGGCCAAGGGCTACGAGCAGTACTTC
>once|TRBJ2-1|NA|TRBV4-2
CASRPSGSEQFF
TGTGCCAGCCGACCCTCGGGGTCTGAGCAGTTCTTC
>NA|TRBJ1-1|TRBD1|TRBV11-2
CATLTSGTGKAFF
TGTGCCACCTTGACCTCCGGGACAGGGAAAGCTTTCTTT
>NA|TRBJ2-5|TRBD2|TRBV27
CASGTSGGVRETQYF
TGTGCCAGTGGGACTAGCGGGGGAGTGAGGGAGACCCAGTACTTC
>NA|TRBJ1-2|TRBD1|TRBV5-4
CASSQGQGTGYGYTF
TGTGCCAGCAGCCAGGGACAGGGGACGGGCTATGGCTACACCTTC
>NA|TRBJ2-1|NA|TRBV19
CASSPKHRANEQFF
TGTGCCAGTAGTCCGAAGCACAGGGCTAATGAGCAGTTCTTC
>NA|TRBJ1-4|TRBD1|TRBV2
CATSRQGTNEKLFF
TGTGCCACCAGCCGACAGGGGACTAATGAAAAACTGTTTTTT
>NA|TRBJ1-1|NA|TRBV9
CASSNPRGLNTEAFF
TGTGCCAGCAGCAACCCCCGTGGCTTGAACACTGAAGCTTTCTTT
>few|TRBJ1-1|TRBD1|TRBV3-1/TRBV3-2
CASSRDSGTGNTEAFF
TGTGCCAGCAGCCGCGACTCCGGGACAGGGAACACTGAAGCTTTCTTT
>NA|TRBJ2-2|NA|TRBV6-2/TRBV6-3
CASSWGAPLAGELFF
TGTGCCAGCAGCTGGGGGGCCCCCCTCGCCGGGGAGCTGTTTTTT
>NA|TRBJ1-1|NA|TRBV5-1
CASSLAGTNTEAFF
TGCGCCAGCAGCTTGGCAGGGACTAACACTGAAGCTTTCTTT
>NA|TRBJ1-2|NA|TRBV6-5
CASRPGSNYGYTF
TGTGCCAGCAGGCCAGGATCTAACTATGGCTACACCTTC
>NA|TRBJ1-2|NA|TRBV19
CATHGGYGYTF
TGTGCCACCCACGGGGGGTATGGCTACACCTTC
>few|TRBJ2-7|NA|TRBV9
CASSVGGRAGEQYF
TGTGCCAGCAGCGTAGGTGGAAGGGCTGGCGAGCAGTACTTC
>NA|TRBJ1-2|TRBD1|TRBV14
CANTPGQSNYGYTF
TGTGCCAACACGCCGGGACAGTCTAACTATGGCTACACCTTC
>NA|TRBJ2-7|NA|TRBV6-5
CASRLAGTYEQYF
TGTGCCAGCAGATTGGCCGGAACCTACGAGCAGTACTTC
>NA|TRBJ1-5|NA|TRBV15
CATSRALQGEDSNQPQHF
TGTGCCACCAGCAGGGCCTTACAGGGAGAGGATAGCAATCAGCCCCAGCATTTT
>NA|TRBJ2-1|NA|TRBV5-1
CASSLDSAESYNEQFF
TGCGCCAGCAGCTTGGATTCGGCCGAATCCTACAATGAGCAGTTCTTC
>NA|TRBJ1-2|NA|TRBV21-1
CASSALQGLDYGYTF
TGTGCCAGCAGCGCATTACAGGGACTTGACTATGGCTACACCTTC
>NA|TRBJ1-1|TRBD1|TRBV5-1
CASTRDRGPTPGTEAFF
TGCGCCAGCACTAGGGACAGGGGTCCTACCCCTGGCACTGAAGCTTTCTTT
>NA|TRBJ2-3|NA|TRBV7-9
CASSLPGRPDTQYF
TGTGCCAGCAGCTTACCCGGACGGCCAGATACGCAGTATTTT
>NA|TRBJ2-7|TRBD1|TRBV3-1/TRBV3-2
CASSRRWDRAHEQYF
TGTGCCAGCAGCCGGCGATGGGACAGGGCCCACGAGCAGTACTTC
>NA|TRBJ2-7|TRBD1|TRBV11-2
CASRLIGDRGSYEQYF
TGTGCCAGCAGACTAATCGGGGACAGGGGCTCCTACGAGCAGTACTTC
>NA|TRBJ1-1|TRBD1|TRBV4-1
CASSQDKGARTEAFF
TGCGCCAGCAGCCAAGATAAGGGGGCGCGGACTGAAGCTTTCTTT
>NA|TRBJ2-2|NA|TRBV15
CATSRDHVTGELFF
TGTGCCACCAGCAGAGATCATGTAACCGGGGAGCTGTTTTTT
>NA|TRBJ1-6|NA|TRBV6-6
CASSLSRGSSYNSPLHF
TGTGCCAGCAGTCTATCCCGGGGGAGCTCCTATAATTCACCCCTCCACTTT
>once|TRBJ1-4|NA|TRBV29-1
CSVTDKSSTNEKLFF
TGCAGCGTTACGGACAAGAGTTCAACTAATGAAAAACTGTTTTTT
>once|TRBJ2-3|TRBD2|TRBV20-1
CSASSSGASTDTQYF
TGCAGTGCTAGTTCCAGCGGGGCAAGCACAGATACGCAGTATTTT
>NA|TRBJ2-2|NA|TRBV5-1
CASSPINPRNTGELFF
TGCGCCAGCAGCCCGATTAATCCTAGAAACACCGGGGAGCTGTTTTTT
>NA|TRBJ1-4|NA|TRBV2
CASSEVGATRVNEKLFF
TGTGCCAGCAGTGAAGTGGGAGCAACCCGTGTCAATGAAAAACTGTTTTTT
>few|TRBJ1-1|NA|TRBV6-5
CASTRDGGNTEAFF
TGTGCCAGCACCCGGGACGGAGGGAACACTGAAGCTTTCTTT
>NA|TRBJ1-1|NA|TRBV6-6
CASSYSRGEAFF
TGTGCCAGCAGTTACTCGAGGGGTGAAGCTTTCTTT
>NA|TRBJ2-4|NA|TRBV11-2
CASSHPRGLRTKNIQYF
TGTGCCAGCAGCCATCCGAGGGGGTTAAGGACCAAAAACATTCAGTACTTC